What follows are 22 T cell receptor beta chains derived from one specimen sequenced in a study of blood T cells in healthy people across ages (dated by TCRdb to the mid-2010s). Library generation was performed with 5' RACE. The sequencer listed for this sample is Illumina HiSeq 2500. A second PCR of about 6 to 12 cycles was run with a J-beta primer mix and a sample-barcoded 5' primer. Clones were called with MiXCR by TCRdb after fastp trimmed the public reads at Q25, and only in-frame beta chains were retained. Merged by CDR3 protein, the rows form single entries marked with the most common genes and DNA. The sample table records around 1.5 million distinct CDR3 sequences; approximately 42% of these occur just once. The biggest ten clones account for less than 8% of the sample. Specimen: blood. These receptor sequences come from a woman younger than 35 in good health.

In its sample, this clonotype was seen a few times. The rearrangement joins TRBV20-1 to TRBJ2-7, with D unresolved. The germline V gene encodes CDR1 DFQATT and CDR2 SNEGSKA (reference sequence). CDR3 length: 9 amino acids. DNA for the CDR3: TGCAGCCGGAGCAGGGAGCAGTACTTC. This codes for CSRSREQYF.

This clonotype was observed a few times. A much larger clone lies one base from this, so it may be a read error. The J gene is TRBJ1-2, the V gene TRBV7-9; unclear D gene. Trimming left V 5 bases short and J 4 bases short, with 14 bases between. The CDR3 contains 14 residues. Germline lookup yields CDR1 SEHNR and CDR2 FQNEAQ (reference sequence). The CDR3 reads CASSVVLGSYGYTF. CDR3 nucleotides: TGTGCCAGCAGCGTAGTCCTCGGGAGCTATGGCTACACCTTC.

CDR3 in DNA: TGTGCCAGCAGCTTTCTTCTAGCGGGAGGTCCCTACAATGAGCAGTTCTTC. Translated: CASSFLLAGGPYNEQFF. The V gene is TRBV11-2, the J gene TRBJ2-1; 11 bases match TRBD2. J lost 2 bases, V lost 3 bases, and 6 bases had no gene match. CDR3 length equals 17 residues. CDR1 and CDR2 (germline): SGHAT, FQNNGV.

The chain recombines TRBV4-2 with TRBJ2-5; 14 nucleotides align to TRBD2. The DNA end is more similar to TRBJ2-7, so the J call may be wrong. CDR1 is LGHNA, CDR2 YNFKEQ, per germline. The CDR3 is 15 amino acids. The CDR3 DNA is TGTGCCAGCAGCCATCCGGGACTAGCGGGAGACGAGCAGTACTTC. Translating it yields CASSHPGLAGDEQYF.

There are a few counts of this clonotype. The chain is built from TRBV7-9 and TRBJ2-3; 9 bases map to TRBD1. J lost 0 bases, V lost 2 bases, and 3 bases had no gene match. The germline V gene has CDR1 SEHNR and CDR2 FQNEAQ (reference sequence). This CDR3 has 16 amino acids. The CDR3 sequence: CASSLTGQGSTDTQYF. The CDR3 nucleotides read TGTGCCAGCAGCTTAACGGGACAGGGTAGCACAGATACGCAGTATTTT.

V and J are TRBV15 and TRBJ2-7; 9 nucleotides match TRBD1. There are 15 residues in the CDR3. V shed 5 bases, J shed 3 bases, and the junction held 8 bases outside the gene matches. Germline V lookup: CDR1 LNHNV, CDR2 YYDKDF (reference sequence). The CDR3 nucleotides read TGTGCCACCAGCGGAAGCCAGGGACAGGGCTACGAGCAGTACTTC. Translating gives CATSGSQGQGYEQYF.

This chain connects TRBV28 to TRBJ2-5, with 14 bases fitting TRBD2. The V gene's germline CDR1 is MDHEN and CDR2 SYDVKM. The CDR3 totals 16 residues. V gave up 7 bases and J gave up 5 bases; unmatched junction bases: 9. CDR3 sequence reads: CASTYPRTSGGETQYF. As DNA, the CDR3 is TGTGCCAGCACCTACCCCCGGACTAGCGGGGGGGAGACCCAGTACTTC.

The V gene is TRBV20-1, the J gene TRBJ2-2; 10 nucleotides align to TRBD2. The length of the CDR3 is 16 residues. The V gene end was trimmed by 1 base and the J gene end by 5 bases; junction bases not matched to a gene: 7. Germline CDR1 DFQATT, CDR2 SNEGSKA (reference sequence). The CDR3: CSARGSGRLLTGELFF. The CDR3 DNA is TGCAGTGCTAGAGGTAGCGGGAGGCTGTTAACCGGGGAGCTGTTTTTT.

This clonotype showed up many times. Just one base apart from a much larger clone, this may be a read error. In DNA form, the CDR3 reads TGTGCCAGCAGCCCGGGGGGCTTCTCTCTCTACGAGCAGTACTTC. Amino acids: CASSPGGFSLYEQYF. The chain employs TRBV7-2 and TRBJ2-7; tentatively, D is TRBD2 (7 bases). The CDR3 covers 15 residues. V lost 5 bases and J 3 bases, leaving 17 bases between the germline ends. Germline V lookup: CDR1 SGHTA, CDR2 FQGNSA.

V usage is TRBV20-1 and J usage is TRBJ2-5; D perhaps matches TRBD1 (5 bases). V lost 3 bases, J lost 4 bases, and 12 bases lay in between. The germline gives CDR1 DFQATT, CDR2 SNEGSKA (reference sequence). The length of the CDR3 is 13 residues. As DNA, the CDR3 is TGCAGTGCTAGTTTCGGACAAAGAGAGACCCAGTACTTC. The encoded protein is CSASFGQRETQYF.

The chain carries TRBV5-1 and TRBJ1-3; tentative D call: TRBD1 (5 bases). CDR1 and CDR2 (germline): SGHRS, YFSETQ. V lost 0 bases, J lost 2 bases, and 12 bases lay in between. The CDR3 has 16 amino acids. The CDR3 is CASSLGGRGPGNTIYF. CDR3 coding DNA: TGCGCCAGCAGCTTGGGAGGCCGGGGACCTGGAAACACCATATATTTT. The full variable domain, its missing parts supplied by reference TRBV5-1 and TRBJ1-3, is KAGVTQTPRYLIKTRGQQVTLSCSPISGHRSVSWYQQTPGQGLQFLFEYFSETQRNKGNFPGRFSGRQFSNSRSEMNVSTLELGDSALYLCASSLGGRGPGNTIYFGEGSWLTVV.

This clonotype has a handful of counts. The genes are TRBV29-1 and TRBJ2-1, with 7 nucleotides matching TRBD2. The trim removed 0 bases at V and 8 bases at J, leaving 4 bases unmatched. From germline, CDR1 is SQVTM and CDR2 ANQGSEA. This CDR3 is built from 13 residues. This CDR3 reads CSVEDLGGDEQFF. CDR3 nucleotide sequence: TGCAGCGTTGAAGACCTGGGGGGGGATGAGCAGTTCTTC.

This clonotype was seen ten or more times. This sequence joins TRBV9 and TRBJ2-1, with D tentatively TRBD1 (5 bases). Germline assignment: CDR1 SGDLS and CDR2 YYNGEE. Trimming took off 4 bases at V and 0 bases at J, with 11 bases between the two ends. The CDR3 runs 15 residues. CDR3 sequence reads: CASSTQGNSYNEQFF. The CDR3 coding sequence is TGTGCCAGCAGCACGCAGGGAAACTCCTACAATGAGCAGTTCTTC.

V gene TRBV14 combines with J gene TRBJ2-7, with 8 bases fitting TRBD2. Germline V gene sequence: CDR1 SGHDN, CDR2 FVKESK. The V gene end was trimmed by 4 bases and the J gene end by 7 bases; junction bases not matched to a gene: 15. CDR3 length: 16 residues. CDR3 coding DNA: TGTGCCAGCAGCCTAAGGGATCTGCTAGCGGGCAATGAGCAGTACTTC. Protein product: CASSLRDLLAGNEQYF.

This clonotype was recorded a few times. This chain uses TRBV30 with TRBJ2-7; 7 bases are shared with TRBD1. The germline CDR1 and CDR2 sequences are GTSNPN and SVGIG (reference sequence). With V trimmed by 4 bases and J by 0 bases, 3 bases remained unmatched. The CDR3 runs to 13 residues. CDR3 amino acids: CAWKDRNSYEQYF. DNA for the CDR3: TGTGCCTGGAAGGACAGGAACTCCTACGAGCAGTACTTC.

As for this clonotype: This may be a read error, as it is one base from a much larger clone. This chain links TRBV5-5 with TRBJ2-7, with 9 bases aligning to TRBD1. The CDR3 contains 14 residues. Trimming removed 5 bases from V and 12 bases from J; junction bases left unmatched: 15. In germline, CDR1 is SGHKS, CDR2 YYEKEE (reference sequence). The CDR3 loop is CASRLPGQGSGRYF. For the CDR3, the DNA is TGTGCCAGCAGATTACCGGGACAGGGCTCGGGGCGGTACTTC.

A remark on this clonotype: Its ends do not fully match the called genes, so a read error is possible. The genes are TRBV6-1 and TRBJ2-7; perhaps TRBD2 as D (6 bases). The CDR3 is 20 residues long. Germline CDR1 MNHNS, CDR2 SASEGT. As DNA, the CDR3 is TGTGCCAGCAGTGAACCGGGACTCGCAACACACCTTAGGAGCTCCTACGAGCAATACTTC. It translates to CASSEPGLATHLRSSYEQYF.

This clonotype was recorded a few times. The chain employs TRBV12-3 or TRBV12-4 and TRBJ1-1; D possibly corresponds to TRBD1 (6 bases). Trimming took off 2 bases at V and 9 bases at J, with 10 bases between the two ends. The CDR3 is 12 amino acids. The CDR3, as DNA: TGTGCCAGCAGTTTACTTGACAGGAAAGCTTTCTTT. Protein: CASSLLDRKAFF.

This clonotype came up a few times. The chain uses TRBV5-4 and TRBJ2-5, with D unresolved. The assigned J gene may be wrong: the sequence end matches TRBJ2-7 better. Germline CDR1 reads SGHNT; CDR2 reads YYREEE (reference sequence). This CDR3 spans 12 amino acids. The CDR3 loop is CASSLINYEQYF. The DNA of the CDR3 is TGTGCCAGCAGCCTGATCAACTACGAGCAGTACTTC.

V usage is TRBV7-2 and J usage is TRBJ2-5, with 8 bases matching TRBD2. The V and J ends lost 5 bases and 13 bases, in that order; junction bases with no gene match: 15. CDR3 size: 14 residues. From germline, CDR1 is SGHTA and CDR2 FQGNSA. The CDR3 here is CASSAVTSAPQPYF. CDR3 in DNA: TGTGCCAGCAGCGCGGTGACTAGCGCCCCTCAGCCGTACTTC.

This clonotype appeared many times. The gene calls are TRBV7-2 and TRBJ2-1; unclear D gene. CDR1 SGHTA and CDR2 FQGNSA come from the germline V gene. Trimming removed 1 base from V and 7 bases from J, with 5 bases in between. The CDR3 spans 12 residues. This CDR3 is CASSLGANEQFF. The CDR3 DNA sequence: TGTGCCAGCAGCTTAGGAGCAAATGAGCAGTTCTTC.

This clonotype showed up just a few times. This rearrangement joins TRBV9 to TRBJ2-1, with D possibly matching TRBD2 (6 bases). Trimming took off 0 bases at V and 4 bases at J, with 11 bases between the two ends. From germline, CDR1 is SGDLS and CDR2 YYNGEE. The CDR3 covers 15 residues. CDR3 residues: CASSVGAGLYNEQFF. The CDR3 DNA reads as TGTGCCAGCAGCGTAGGAGCGGGTCTATACAATGAGCAGTTCTTC. The full variable domain, with the rest looked up from reference TRBV9 and TRBJ2-1, is DSGVTQTPKHLITATGQRVTLRCSPRSGDLSVYWYQQSLDQGLQFLIQYYNGEERAKGNILERFSAQQFPDLHSELNLSSLELGDSALYFCASSVGAGLYNEQFFGPGTRLTVL.